The rows below give T cell receptor beta chains drawn from one sample of a study of early T cells in non-severe SARS-CoV-2 infection. Using its own MiXCR run on the 5' RACE reads, TCRdb lists one record per CDR3 protein. Of roughly 99,000 distinct CDR3 sequences listed, 11% are singletons. Material for sequencing was whole blood. The receptor set was obtained from an adult who was a healthcare worker with PCR-confirmed SARS-CoV-2 infection or an uninfected control (not recorded which). Each CDR3 is given without its conserved first and last residue.

CDR3aa | v_gene
ASSSRLKQDTQY | TRBV7-8
ASSLGTGTEF | TRBV5-6
ASIRGKGPNEQF | TRBV2
ASSPSGSRREQY | TRBV7-3
TVGLGSYGYT | TRBV29-1
SAGTSGRATDTQY | TRBV20-1
ASSVAPNGEQF | TRBV9
ASSTDRVNGYT | TRBV18
ASRSGSRDHVGSPLH | TRBV28
SALRTSSGRERNEQF | TRBV20-1
ASSLSALAIKSSYNEQF | TRBV7-9
ASSVLKGAEGDTQY | TRBV6-1
ASSGTSGRADTGELF | TRBV5-4
ASSLTAGRSYEQY | TRBV7-9
AVTDTQY | TRBV7-9
ASSLARVGDTQY | TRBV12-3/TRBV12-4
ATSIDSGVKLSF | TRBV15
SALLQSAGNEQF | TRBV29-1
ASSLPGTGGAETQY | TRBV12-3/TRBV12-4
ASSISLVLGGHYEQY | TRBV4-1
ASAPLRGSGETQY | TRBV28
ASRALVNTEAF | TRBV5-4
ASSRDKLLEYNEQF | TRBV6-2/TRBV6-3
SVAWENTEAF | TRBV29-1
AIRPDSYYEQY | TRBV10-3
ASTRPGVNQPQH | TRBV6-2/TRBV6-3
ASSDSGLAGAGELF | TRBV6-4
ATSDVLNEKLF | TRBV24-1
ASSLLGGQPQH | TRBV11-2
ATSADSYNEQF | TRBV24-1
ASSLEGLYEQY | TRBV7-9
ASSSGGGQKYYGYT | TRBV5-1
ASSSPVAGGIGTDTQY | TRBV12-3/TRBV12-4
ASSSDGGSEAF | TRBV11-2
SARIRTGDPDTQY | TRBV20-1
ASSQIRQGSETQY | TRBV6-6
ASSFGRRETQY | TRBV12-3/TRBV12-4
ASSDKETQY | TRBV6-1
ATSPSGANVLT | TRBV27
ASSLAWELGNEQF | TRBV11-3
SAYAGEQF | TRBV20-1
ASSPDRVKYNEQF | TRBV12-3/TRBV12-4
ASSFGGTGRFEQY | TRBV7-2
ASSGAHSPLH | TRBV28
ASSIGGRGYT | TRBV12-3/TRBV12-4
ASSWARWLF | TRBV7-2
SARSPAGEYEQY | TRBV20-1
SAPNPGPTDTQY | TRBV29-1
ASRPGTGFFGGYT | TRBV27
ASSLDQGEQF | TRBV7-3
ASSLQRGLSYEQY | TRBV7-2
ASSPSWLPF | TRBV6-6
ASSKQGAGGEQY | TRBV11-2
ASSQQPRGNEQF | TRBV6-2/TRBV6-3
ASSLGAGRTNNEQF | TRBV7-9
ASCRRVDTYEQY | TRBV2
ASRTTGKSTDTQY | TRBV7-9
ASSGLTDTQY | TRBV7-8
ASTPGADGSPLH | TRBV10-3